Following are 13 T cell receptor beta chains from one sample sequenced in a study of shared clonotypes between healthy human individuals. TCRdb's copy holds only in-frame clones and misses some; the assay was immunoSEQ multiplex PCR. The table has hundreds of thousands of clones, around two thirds seen once; the top ten hold 1.5% to 2%. The sequenced material came from memory CD4+ T cells sorted from blood. Subset denoted: CD45RA-negative fraction. These receptors all stem from a woman aged 30 to 39 in good health.

This chain joins TRBV28 and TRBJ1-3; D unclear. In germline, CDR1 is MDHEN, CDR2 SYDVKM. Trimming left V 8 bases short and J 4 bases short, with 15 bases between. There are 14 residues in the CDR3. The CDR3 sequence: CASRSQTLGNTIYF. CDR3 nucleotides: TGTGCCAGCCGATCACAGACACTCGGAAACACCATATATTTT.

In this sample, this clone turned up once. The J gene is TRBJ1-2, the V gene TRBV28, with 10 bases lining up with TRBD1. The CDR3 has 16 residues. V lost 2 bases and J lost 8; bases outside the gene matches: 11. Germline assignment: CDR1 MDHEN and CDR2 SYDVKM. The CDR3 here is CASSLPAIGTGEGYTF. The CDR3 DNA follows: TGTGCCAGCAGTTTACCCGCGATTGGGACAGGGGAAGGCTACACCTTC.

This clone was counted only a few times. The chain carries TRBV7-7 and TRBJ2-5; D is ambiguous. V dropped 1 base and J dropped 2 bases, with 8 bases sitting between them. The CDR3 covers 14 residues. Germline lookup yields CDR1 SSHAT and CDR2 FNYEAQ (reference sequence). The CDR3 sequence is CASSLVIGQETQYF. CDR3 coding DNA: TGTGCCAGCAGCTTAGTGATCGGGCAAGAGACCCAGTACTTC.

This clone was recorded once. This chain connects TRBV29-1 to TRBJ2-1; possible D gene TRBD2, 6 bases. Trimming shortened V by 3 bases and J by 0 bases, and 12 bases separated the two germline ends. This CDR3 has 15 residues. CDR1 SQVTM and CDR2 ANQGSEA come from the germline V gene. CDR3 amino acids: CSVDGGLGSYNEQFF. The CDR3 DNA is TGCAGCGTTGATGGGGGACTGGGCTCCTACAATGAGCAGTTCTTC.

Worth noting for this clone: An end of the junction differs from the germline gene, which may be a read error. The chain is built from TRBV6-1 and TRBJ2-7; possibly TRBD1 for D (6 bases). The CDR3 runs to 15 residues. Per germline, CDR1 MNHNS and CDR2 SASEGT. CDR3 protein: CASREDRRSSYEQYF. CDR3 bases: TGTGCCAGCAGGGAAGACAGGAGAAGCTCCTACGAGCAGTACTTC.

This clone showed up many times. V gene TRBV4-1 combines with J gene TRBJ2-5; 12 bases fit TRBD2. The length of the CDR3 is 15 residues. Trimming at V came to 0 bases and at J to 6 bases, leaving 2 bases not matched to a gene. Germline V gene lookup returns CDR1 MGHRA and CDR2 YSYEKL. DNA for the CDR3: TGCGCCAGCAGCCAAGAGACTAGCGGGAGAAAGACCCAGTACTTC. This gives the protein CASSQETSGRKTQYF.

The V and J genes are TRBV28 and TRBJ2-5; maybe TRBD2 (6 bases). Between the trimmed V and J ends, which lost 7 bases and 2 bases, there was a span of 14 bases. The CDR3 spans 14 residues. CDR1 MDHEN and CDR2 SYDVKM come from the germline V gene. CDR3 coding DNA: TGTGCCAGCAAGACCGGGACTTTTCAAGAGACCCAGTACTTC. This sequence encodes CASKTGTFQETQYF.

J is TRBJ2-3 and V is TRBV11-2; D not resolved. Trimming removed 4 bases at V and 7 bases at J, with 12 bases between. CDR3 length: 13 residues. In germline, CDR1 is SGHAT, CDR2 FQNNGV. CDR3 in amino acids: CASSSLKEYTQYF. The CDR3 nucleotides read TGTGCCAGCAGCTCCCTCAAGGAGTATACGCAGTATTTT.

The rearrangement joins TRBV6-1 to TRBJ2-7; 7 nucleotides align to TRBD2. CDR3 size: 14 residues. With 3 bases clipped from V and 4 bases from J, the junction kept 6 bases outside the gene matches. The germline CDR1 and CDR2 sequences are MNHNS and SASEGT. CDR3: CASSEGGSRYEQYF. Written as DNA, the CDR3 is TGTGCCAGCAGTGAGGGGGGGAGCCGATACGAGCAGTACTTC.

V usage is TRBV10-1 and J usage is TRBJ1-1, with D tentatively TRBD1 (5 bases). Germline CDR1 WNHNN, CDR2 SYGVQD (reference sequence). V was cut by 0 bases and J by 7 bases, with 15 bases left in between. The CDR3 spans 15 residues. The CDR3 DNA is TGCGCCAGCAGTGAGTCTGTAGGGACGAGCATTGAAGCTTTCTTT. This codes for CASSESVGTSIEAFF.

V is TRBV7-9 and J is TRBJ2-7; 7 bases are a match to TRBD2. CDR3 length: 13 residues. With 1 base clipped from V and 7 bases from J, the junction kept 4 bases outside the gene matches. CDR1 is SEHNR, CDR2 FQNEAQ, per germline (reference sequence). This chain's CDR3 is CASSLVRGGEQYF. The CDR3, as DNA: TGTGCCAGCAGCTTAGTAAGGGGAGGGGAGCAGTACTTC.

J is TRBJ2-3 and V is TRBV6-4, with D perhaps TRBD1 (5 bases). The CDR3 covers 14 residues. The germline CDR1 and CDR2 sequences are MRHNA and SNTAGT. V lost 0 bases to trimming and J lost 6 bases, with 10 bases between them. As DNA, the CDR3 is TGTGCCAGCAGTGACTCCCCGGCAGGGGATACGCAGTATTTT. Its translation is CASSDSPAGDTQYF.

Note on this clone: Other nucleotide sequences in the sample specify the same CDR3. The chain uses TRBV5-1 and TRBJ2-1; TRBD2 matches at 8 bases. V was pared by 4 bases and J by 4 bases, with 7 bases of the junction left unmatched. In germline, CDR1 is SGHRS, CDR2 YFSETQ. The CDR3 length is 15 residues. CDR3 bases: TGCGCCAGCAGCCTTAGCGGGATCGGTTACAATGAGCAGTTCTTC. Translation gives CASSLSGIGYNEQFF.